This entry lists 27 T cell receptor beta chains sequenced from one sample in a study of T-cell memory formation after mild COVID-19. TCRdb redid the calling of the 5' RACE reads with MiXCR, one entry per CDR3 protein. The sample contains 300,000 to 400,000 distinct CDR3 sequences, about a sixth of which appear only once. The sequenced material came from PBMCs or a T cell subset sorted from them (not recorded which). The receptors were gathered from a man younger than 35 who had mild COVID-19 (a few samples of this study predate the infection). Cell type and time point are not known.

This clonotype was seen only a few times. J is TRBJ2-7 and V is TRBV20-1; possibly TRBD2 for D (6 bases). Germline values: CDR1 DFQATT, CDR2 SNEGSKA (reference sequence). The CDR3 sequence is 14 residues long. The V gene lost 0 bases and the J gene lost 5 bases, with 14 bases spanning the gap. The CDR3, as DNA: TGCAGTGCTAGAGATCTAGTCGGGAGTGACGAGCAGTACTTC. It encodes CSARDLVGSDEQYF.

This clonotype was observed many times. The CDR3 reads CASSQEGEKLFF. The CDR3 DNA follows: TGTGCCAGCAGCCAAGAAGGGGAAAAACTGTTTTTT. This chain links TRBV3-1 with TRBJ1-4; D remains unclear. V lost 0 bases to trimming and J lost 8 bases, with 4 bases between them. Germline values: CDR1 LGHDT, CDR2 YNNKEL (reference sequence). The CDR3 has 12 amino acids.

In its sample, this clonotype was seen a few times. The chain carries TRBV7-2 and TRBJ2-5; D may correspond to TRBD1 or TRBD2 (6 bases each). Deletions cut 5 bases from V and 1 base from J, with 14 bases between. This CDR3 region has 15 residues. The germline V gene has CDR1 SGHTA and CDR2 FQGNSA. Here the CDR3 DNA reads TGTGCCAGCAGCCCGGGGGACATACTCCAAGAGACCCAGTACTTC. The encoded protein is CASSPGDILQETQYF.

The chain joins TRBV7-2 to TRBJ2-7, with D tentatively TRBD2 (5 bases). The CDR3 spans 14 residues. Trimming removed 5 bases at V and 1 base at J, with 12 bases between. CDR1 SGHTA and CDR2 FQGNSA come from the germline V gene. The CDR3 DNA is TGTGCCAGCAGCCAAGGACCGGGATCCTACGAGCAGTACTTC. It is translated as CASSQGPGSYEQYF.

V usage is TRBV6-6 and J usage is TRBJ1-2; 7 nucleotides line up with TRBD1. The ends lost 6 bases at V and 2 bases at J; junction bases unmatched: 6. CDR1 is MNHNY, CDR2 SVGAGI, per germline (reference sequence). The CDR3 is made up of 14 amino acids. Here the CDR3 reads CASSLPGQNYGYTF. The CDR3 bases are TGTGCCAGCAGCCTCCCGGGACAGAACTATGGCTACACCTTC.

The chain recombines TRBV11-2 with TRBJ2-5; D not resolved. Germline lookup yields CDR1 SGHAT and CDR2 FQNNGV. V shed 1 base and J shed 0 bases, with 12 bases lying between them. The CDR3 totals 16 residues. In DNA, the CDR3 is TGTGCCAGCAGCTTAGGCCCCCGGCCGTACCAAGAGACCCAGTACTTC. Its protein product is CASSLGPRPYQETQYF.

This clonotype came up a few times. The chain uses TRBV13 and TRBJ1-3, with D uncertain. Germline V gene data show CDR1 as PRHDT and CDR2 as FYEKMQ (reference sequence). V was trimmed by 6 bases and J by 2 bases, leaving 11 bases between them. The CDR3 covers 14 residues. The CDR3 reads CASRDSETGNTIYF. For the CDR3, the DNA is TGTGCCAGCAGGGACTCCGAAACTGGAAACACCATATATTTT.

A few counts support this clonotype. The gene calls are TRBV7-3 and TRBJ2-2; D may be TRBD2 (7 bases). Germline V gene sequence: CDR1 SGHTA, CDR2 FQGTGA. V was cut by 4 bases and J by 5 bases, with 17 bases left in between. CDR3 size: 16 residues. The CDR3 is CASSSRNAGATGELFF. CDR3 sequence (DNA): TGTGCCAGCAGCTCCCGAAATGCGGGGGCGACCGGGGAGCTGTTTTTT.

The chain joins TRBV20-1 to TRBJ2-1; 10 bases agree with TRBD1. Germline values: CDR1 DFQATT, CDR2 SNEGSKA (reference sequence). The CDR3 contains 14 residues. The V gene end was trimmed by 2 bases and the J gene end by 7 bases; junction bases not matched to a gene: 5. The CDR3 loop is CSARPRDRGNEQFF. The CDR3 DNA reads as TGCAGTGCTAGACCTCGGGACAGGGGTAATGAGCAGTTCTTC.

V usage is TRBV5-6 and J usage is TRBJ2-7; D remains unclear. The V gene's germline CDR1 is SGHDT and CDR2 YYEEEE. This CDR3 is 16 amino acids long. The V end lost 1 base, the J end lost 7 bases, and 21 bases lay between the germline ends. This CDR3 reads CASSLWSDRRLEEQYV. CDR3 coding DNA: TGTGCCAGCAGCTTGTGGTCCGACCGACGTTTGGAAGAGCAGTACGTC.

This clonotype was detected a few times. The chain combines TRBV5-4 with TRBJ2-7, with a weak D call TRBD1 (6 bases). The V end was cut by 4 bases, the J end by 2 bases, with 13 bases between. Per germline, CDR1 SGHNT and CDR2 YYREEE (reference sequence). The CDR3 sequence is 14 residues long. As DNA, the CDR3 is TGTGCCAGCAGCCGAAGGACAGACCCCTACGAGCAGTACTTC. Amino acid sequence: CASSRRTDPYEQYF.

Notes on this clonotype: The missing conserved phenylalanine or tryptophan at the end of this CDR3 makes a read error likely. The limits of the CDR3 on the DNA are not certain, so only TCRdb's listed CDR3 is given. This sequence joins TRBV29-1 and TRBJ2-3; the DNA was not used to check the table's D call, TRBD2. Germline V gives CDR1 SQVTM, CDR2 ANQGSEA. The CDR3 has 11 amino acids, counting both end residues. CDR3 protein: CSVDGGRGPII.

Here the CDR3 reads CSARRRIHQETQYF. CDR3 nucleotides: TGCAGTGCTAGGCGTCGGATACACCAAGAGACCCAGTACTTC. The J gene is TRBJ2-5, the V gene TRBV20-1; no clear D gene. This CDR3 region has 14 residues. Germline lookup yields CDR1 DFQATT and CDR2 SNEGSKA (reference sequence). V was clipped by 3 bases and J by 0 bases, with 11 bases between them.

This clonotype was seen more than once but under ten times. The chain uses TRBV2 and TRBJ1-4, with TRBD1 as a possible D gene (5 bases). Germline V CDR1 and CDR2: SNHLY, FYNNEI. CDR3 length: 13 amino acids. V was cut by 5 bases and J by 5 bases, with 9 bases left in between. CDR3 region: CASSRGPNEKLFF. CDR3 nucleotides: TGTGCCAGCAGTCGGGGACCGAATGAAAAACTGTTTTTT. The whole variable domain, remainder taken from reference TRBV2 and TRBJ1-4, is EPEVTQTPSHQVTQMGQEVILRCVPISNHLYFYWYRQILGQKVEFLVSFYNNEISEKSEIFDDQFSVERPDGSNFTLKIRSTKLEDSAMYFCASSRGPNEKLFFGSGTQLSVL.

Here the CDR3 DNA reads TGCGCCAGCAGCTTGCTAACGGGGCAGAATGAAAAACTGTTTTTT. This sequence encodes CASSLLTGQNEKLFF. The chain is built from TRBV5-1 and TRBJ1-4, with D maybe TRBD1 (5 bases). Germline V lookup: CDR1 SGHRS, CDR2 YFSETQ. Deletions cut 1 base from V and 5 bases from J, with 12 bases between. This CDR3 comprises 15 residues.

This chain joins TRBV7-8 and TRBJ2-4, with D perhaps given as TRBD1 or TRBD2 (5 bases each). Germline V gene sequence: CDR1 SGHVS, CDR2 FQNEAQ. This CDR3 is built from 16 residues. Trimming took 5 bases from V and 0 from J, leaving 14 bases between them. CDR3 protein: CASSPRGGLAKNIQYF. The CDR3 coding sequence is TGTGCCAGCAGCCCTCGTGGGGGTCTAGCCAAAAACATTCAGTACTTC.

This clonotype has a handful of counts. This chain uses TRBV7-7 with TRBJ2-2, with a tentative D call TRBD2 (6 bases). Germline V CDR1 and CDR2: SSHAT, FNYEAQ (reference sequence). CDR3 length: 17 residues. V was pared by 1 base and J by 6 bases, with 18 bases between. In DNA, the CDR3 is TGTGCCAGCAGCTTAGTCCCCTATGTAGGAGGGGCCGGGGAGCTGTTTTTT. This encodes CASSLVPYVGGAGELFF.

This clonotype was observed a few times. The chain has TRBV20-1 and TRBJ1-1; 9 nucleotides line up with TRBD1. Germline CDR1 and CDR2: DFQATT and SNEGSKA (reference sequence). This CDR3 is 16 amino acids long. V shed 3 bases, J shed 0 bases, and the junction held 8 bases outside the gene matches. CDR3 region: CSARPDRGQMNTEAFF. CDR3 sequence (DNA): TGCAGTGCTAGGCCGGACAGGGGCCAAATGAACACTGAAGCTTTCTTT.

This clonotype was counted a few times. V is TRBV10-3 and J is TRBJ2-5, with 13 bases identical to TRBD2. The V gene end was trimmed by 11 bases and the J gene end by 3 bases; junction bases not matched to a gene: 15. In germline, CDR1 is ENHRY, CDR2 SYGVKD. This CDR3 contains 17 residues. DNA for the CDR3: TGTGCCTCCTCCAGACTAGCGGGGGGAGGGGGAGAAGAGACCCAGTACTTC. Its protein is CASSRLAGGGGEETQYF.

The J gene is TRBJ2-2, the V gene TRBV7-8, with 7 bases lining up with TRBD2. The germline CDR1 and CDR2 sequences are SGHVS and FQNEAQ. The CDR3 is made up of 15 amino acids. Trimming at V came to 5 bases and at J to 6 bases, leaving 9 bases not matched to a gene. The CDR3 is CASSPSSAGAGELFF. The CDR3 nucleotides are TGTGCCAGCAGCCCTAGTTCGGCGGGAGCCGGGGAGCTGTTTTTT.

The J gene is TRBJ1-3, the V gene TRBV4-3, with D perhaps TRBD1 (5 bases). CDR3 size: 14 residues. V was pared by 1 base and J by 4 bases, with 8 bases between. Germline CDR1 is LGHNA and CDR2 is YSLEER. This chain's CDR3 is CASSQAGLGNTIYF. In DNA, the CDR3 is TGCGCCAGCAGCCAAGCAGGGTTAGGAAACACCATATATTTT.

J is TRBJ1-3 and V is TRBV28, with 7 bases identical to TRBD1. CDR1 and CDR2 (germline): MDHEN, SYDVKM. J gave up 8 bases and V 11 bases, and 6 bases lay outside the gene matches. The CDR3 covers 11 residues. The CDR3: CASQGEYTIYF. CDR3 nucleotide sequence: TGTGCCTCCCAGGGGGAATACACCATATATTTT.

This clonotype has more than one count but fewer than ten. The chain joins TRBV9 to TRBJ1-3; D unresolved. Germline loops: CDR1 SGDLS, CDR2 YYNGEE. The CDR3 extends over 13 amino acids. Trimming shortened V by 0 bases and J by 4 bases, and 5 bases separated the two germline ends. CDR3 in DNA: TGTGCCAGCAGCGTAGACGGCGGAAACACCATATATTTT. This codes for CASSVDGGNTIYF.

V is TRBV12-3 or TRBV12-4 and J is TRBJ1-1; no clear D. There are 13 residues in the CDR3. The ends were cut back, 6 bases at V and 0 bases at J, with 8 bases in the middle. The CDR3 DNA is TGTGCCAGCAGAATACAGATGAACACTGAAGCTTTCTTT. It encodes CASRIQMNTEAFF.

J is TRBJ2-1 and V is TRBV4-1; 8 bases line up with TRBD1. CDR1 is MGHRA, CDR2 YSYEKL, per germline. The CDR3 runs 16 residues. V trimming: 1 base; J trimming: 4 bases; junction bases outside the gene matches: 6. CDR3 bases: TGCGCCAGCAGCCAAGTGGCAGGGGGCAGTTACAATGAGCAGTTCTTC. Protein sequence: CASSQVAGGSYNEQFF.

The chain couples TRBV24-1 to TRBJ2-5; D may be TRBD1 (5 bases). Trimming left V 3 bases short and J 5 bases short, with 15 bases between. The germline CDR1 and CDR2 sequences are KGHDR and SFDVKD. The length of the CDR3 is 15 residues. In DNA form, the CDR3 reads TGTGCCACCAGTGATGCGCTCCAGGGTACGGAGACCCAGTACTTC. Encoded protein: CATSDALQGTETQYF.

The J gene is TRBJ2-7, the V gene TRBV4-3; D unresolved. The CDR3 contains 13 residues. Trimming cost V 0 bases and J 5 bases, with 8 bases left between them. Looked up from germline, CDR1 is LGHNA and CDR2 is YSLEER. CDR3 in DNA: TGCGCCAGCAGCCAAGATCTGAAGGACGAGCAGTACTTC. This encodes CASSQDLKDEQYF.